By proportion, the clone carrying this T cell receptor beta chain is medium-sized. Adaptor-ligated barcode primers were used to amplify TRBV12-4/TRBJ1-2 clonotypes. TCRdb independently ran MiXCR on the multiplex PCR reads; one entry per CDR3 protein. The sample gives 900 to 950 distinct CDR3 sequences, approximately 9.1% of which show up once; 75% to 90% is in the top ten. Purified naive CD4+ T cells were depleted of CD25+ Tregs. This CDR3 is 14 amino acids long. Trimming took 5 bases from V and 2 from J, leaving 12 bases between them. The chain has TRBV12-3 or TRBV12-4 and TRBJ1-2, with a tentative D call TRBD1 (6 bases). Sequenced material: naive CD4+ T cells sorted from blood. The subset is: naive CD4+ T cells, CD4+CD45RA+CD25-. The source is a female donor with breast cancer. CDR3 bases: TGTGCCAGCAGTCAACAGGGCCAGAACTATGGCTACACCTTC. It translates to CASSQQGQNYGYTF.